The 2 T cell receptor beta chains below come from one sample, sequenced in a study of shared clonotypes between healthy human individuals (dated by TCRdb to the early 2020s). The library was obtained by the immunoSEQ multiplex PCR assay. The clones in this table, taken by TCRdb from immuneACCESS, are in-frame only. Not every clone is retained; where verified, under half of the shortfall comes from an unresolved V gene, and the cause of the rest is unknown. The sample yields roughly 320,000 clones; 87% were counted once. Clones ranked in the top ten supply about a sixth of the sample. The material sequenced was memory CD8+ T cells sorted from blood. Per the publication, the cell subset or site label means: CD45RO+ cells pooled with CCR7-negative TemRA cells. Receptors originate from a man aged 18 to 30 in good health.

Concerning this clone: One end of the junction fails to match germline, which may point to a read error. The rearrangement links TRBV9 to TRBJ1-6, with 7 bases lining up with TRBD1. CDR1 SGDLS and CDR2 YYNGEE come from the germline V gene. The CDR3 length is 13 residues. CDR3 residues: CASSEAPWDSLSF. CDR3 nucleotide sequence: TGTGCCAGCAGCGAAGCCCCCTGGGACAGTCTCTCCTTT.

This rearrangement joins TRBV6-1 to TRBJ2-7; 7 bases match TRBD1. The CDR3 totals 14 residues. V lost 5 bases to trimming and J lost 3 bases; unmatched junction nucleotides: 7. CDR1 is MNHNS and CDR2 is SASEGT in the germline V gene. The CDR3: CASSRRGQFYEQYF. CDR3 bases: TGTGCCAGCAGTAGACGGGGACAGTTCTACGAGCAGTACTTC.